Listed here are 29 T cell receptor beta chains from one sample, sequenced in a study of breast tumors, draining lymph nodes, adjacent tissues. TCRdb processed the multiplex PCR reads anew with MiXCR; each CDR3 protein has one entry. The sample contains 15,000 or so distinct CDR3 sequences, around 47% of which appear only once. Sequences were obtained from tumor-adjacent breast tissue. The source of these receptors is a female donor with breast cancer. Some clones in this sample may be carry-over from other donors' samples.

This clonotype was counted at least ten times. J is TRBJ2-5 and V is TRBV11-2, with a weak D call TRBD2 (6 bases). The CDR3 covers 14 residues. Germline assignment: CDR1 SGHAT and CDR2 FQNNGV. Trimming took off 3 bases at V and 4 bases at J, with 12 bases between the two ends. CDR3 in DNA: TGTGCCAGCAGCTTCACTAGACTAGGAGAGACCCAGTACTTC. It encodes CASSFTRLGETQYF.

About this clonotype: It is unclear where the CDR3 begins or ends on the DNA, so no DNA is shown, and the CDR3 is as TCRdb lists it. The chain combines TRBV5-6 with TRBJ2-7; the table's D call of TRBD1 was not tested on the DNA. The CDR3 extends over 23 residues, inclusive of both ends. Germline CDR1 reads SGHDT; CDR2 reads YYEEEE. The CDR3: CASSLRTAGNTIYFGEGAREQYF.

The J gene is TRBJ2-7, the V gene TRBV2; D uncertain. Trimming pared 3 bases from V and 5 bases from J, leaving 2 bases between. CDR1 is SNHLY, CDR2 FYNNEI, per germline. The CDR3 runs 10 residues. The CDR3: CASSENEQYV. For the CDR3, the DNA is TGTGCCAGCAGTGAGAACGAGCAGTACGTC.

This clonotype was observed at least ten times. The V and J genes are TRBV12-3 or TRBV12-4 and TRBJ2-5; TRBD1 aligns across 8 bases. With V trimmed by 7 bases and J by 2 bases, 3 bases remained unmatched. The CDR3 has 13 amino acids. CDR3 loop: CASKTGEQETQYF. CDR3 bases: TGTGCCAGCAAGACAGGGGAGCAAGAGACCCAGTACTTC.

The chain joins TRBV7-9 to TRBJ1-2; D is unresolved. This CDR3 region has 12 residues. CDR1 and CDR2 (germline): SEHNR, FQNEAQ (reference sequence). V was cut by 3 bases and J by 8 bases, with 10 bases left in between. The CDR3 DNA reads TGTGCCAGCAGCTTCGAGCGGTTGGGCTACACCTTC. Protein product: CASSFERLGYTF.

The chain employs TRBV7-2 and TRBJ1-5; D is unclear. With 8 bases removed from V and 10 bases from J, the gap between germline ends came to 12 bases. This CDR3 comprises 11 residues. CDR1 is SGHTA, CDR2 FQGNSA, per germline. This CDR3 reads CASGFREPQHF. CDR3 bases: TGTGCCAGCGGATTCAGAGAACCCCAGCATTTT.

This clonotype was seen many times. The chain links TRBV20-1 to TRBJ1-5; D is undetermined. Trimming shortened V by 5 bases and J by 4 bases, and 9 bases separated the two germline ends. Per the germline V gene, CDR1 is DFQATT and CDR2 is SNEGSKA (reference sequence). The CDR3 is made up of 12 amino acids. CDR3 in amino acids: CSAPGVNQPQHF. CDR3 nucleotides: TGCAGTGCTCCCGGTGTTAATCAGCCCCAGCATTTT.

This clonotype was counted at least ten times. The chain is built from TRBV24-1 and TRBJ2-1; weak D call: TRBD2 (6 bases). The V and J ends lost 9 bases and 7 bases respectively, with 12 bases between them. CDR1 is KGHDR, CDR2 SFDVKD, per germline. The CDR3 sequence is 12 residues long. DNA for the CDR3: TGTGCCACCCTGAGGAGGGTAAATGAGCAGTTCTTC. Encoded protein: CATLRRVNEQFF.

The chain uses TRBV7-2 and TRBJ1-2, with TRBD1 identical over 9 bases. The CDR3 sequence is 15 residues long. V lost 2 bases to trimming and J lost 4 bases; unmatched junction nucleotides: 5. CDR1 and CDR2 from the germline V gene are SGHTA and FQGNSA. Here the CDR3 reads CASSLSGQGSYGYTF. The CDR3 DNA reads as TGTGCCAGCAGCTTATCGGGACAGGGATCCTATGGCTACACCTTC. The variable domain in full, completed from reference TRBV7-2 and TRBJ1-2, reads GAGVSQSPSNKVTEKGKDVELRCDPISGHTALYWYRQSLGQGLEFLIYFQGNSAPDKSGLPSDRFSAERTGGSVSTLTIQRTQQEDSAVYLCASSLSGQGSYGYTFGSGTRLTVV.

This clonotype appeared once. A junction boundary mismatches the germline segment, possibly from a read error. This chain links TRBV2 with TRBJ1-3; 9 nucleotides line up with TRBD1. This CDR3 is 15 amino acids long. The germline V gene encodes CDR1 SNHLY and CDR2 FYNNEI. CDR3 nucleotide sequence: TGTGCCAGCAGGGGGACAGGGTGGACTGGAAACGCCATATATTTT. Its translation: CASRGTGWTGNAIYF.

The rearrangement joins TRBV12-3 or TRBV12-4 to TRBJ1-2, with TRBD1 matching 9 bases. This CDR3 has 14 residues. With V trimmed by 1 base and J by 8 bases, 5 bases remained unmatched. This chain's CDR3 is CASSLVGQGTGYTF. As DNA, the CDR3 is TGTGCCAGCAGTTTAGTCGGACAGGGGACAGGCTACACCTTC.

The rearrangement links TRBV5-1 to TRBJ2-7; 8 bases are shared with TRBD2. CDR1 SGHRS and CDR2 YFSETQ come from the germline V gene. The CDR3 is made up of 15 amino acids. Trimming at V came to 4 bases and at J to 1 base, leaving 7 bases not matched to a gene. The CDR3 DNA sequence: TGCGCCAGCAGCCCGAGCGGGAGCGGTTCCTACGAGCAGTACTTC. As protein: CASSPSGSGSYEQYF.

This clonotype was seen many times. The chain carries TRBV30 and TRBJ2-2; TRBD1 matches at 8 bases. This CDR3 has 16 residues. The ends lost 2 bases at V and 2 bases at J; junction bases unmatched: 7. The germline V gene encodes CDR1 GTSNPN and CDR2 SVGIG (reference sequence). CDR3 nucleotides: TGTGCCTGGAGTTCTTTCGGACAGGGAAACACCGGGGAGCTGTTTTTT. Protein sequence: CAWSSFGQGNTGELFF.

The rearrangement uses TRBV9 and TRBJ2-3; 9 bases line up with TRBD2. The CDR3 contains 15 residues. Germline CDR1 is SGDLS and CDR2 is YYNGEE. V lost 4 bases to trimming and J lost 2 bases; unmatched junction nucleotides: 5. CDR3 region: CASSPPSGATDTQYF. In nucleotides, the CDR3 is TGTGCCAGCAGCCCCCCTAGCGGGGCCACAGATACGCAGTATTTT.

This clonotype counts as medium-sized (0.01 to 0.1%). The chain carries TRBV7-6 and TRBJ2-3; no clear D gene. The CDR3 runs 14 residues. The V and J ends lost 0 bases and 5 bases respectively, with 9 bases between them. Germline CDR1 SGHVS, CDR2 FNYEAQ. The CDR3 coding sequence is TGTGCCAGCAGCTTAGCGTCGGGTGGAGATACGCAGTATTTT. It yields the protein CASSLASGGDTQYF.

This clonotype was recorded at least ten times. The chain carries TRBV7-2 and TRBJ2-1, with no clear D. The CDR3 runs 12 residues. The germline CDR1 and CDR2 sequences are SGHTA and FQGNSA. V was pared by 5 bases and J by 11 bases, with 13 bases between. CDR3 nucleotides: TGTGCCAGCAGCCCGGTGGTACAAAAGCAGTTCTTC. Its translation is CASSPVVQKQFF.

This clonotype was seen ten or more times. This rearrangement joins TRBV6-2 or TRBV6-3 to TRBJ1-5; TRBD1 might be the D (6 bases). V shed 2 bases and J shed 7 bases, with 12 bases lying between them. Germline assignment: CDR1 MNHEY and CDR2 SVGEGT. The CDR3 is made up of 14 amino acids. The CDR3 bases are TGTGCCAGCAGTTACGGAGGGGGAGGGCAGCCCCAGCATTTT. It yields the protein CASSYGGGGQPQHF.

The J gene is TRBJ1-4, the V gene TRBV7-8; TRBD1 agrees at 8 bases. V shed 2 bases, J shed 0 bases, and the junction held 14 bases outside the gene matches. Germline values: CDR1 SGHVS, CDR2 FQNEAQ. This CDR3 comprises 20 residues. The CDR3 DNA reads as TGTGCCAGCAGCTTATTAGGACAGGGCACACTTCACGCAACTAATGAAAAACTGTTTTTT. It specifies CASSLLGQGTLHATNEKLFF.

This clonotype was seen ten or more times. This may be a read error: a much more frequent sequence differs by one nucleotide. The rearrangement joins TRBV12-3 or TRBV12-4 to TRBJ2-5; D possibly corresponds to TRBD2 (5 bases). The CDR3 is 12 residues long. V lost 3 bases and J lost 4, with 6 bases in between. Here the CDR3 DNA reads TGTGCCAGCAGTTTCACTAGAGAGACCCAGTACTTC. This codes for CASSFTRETQYF.

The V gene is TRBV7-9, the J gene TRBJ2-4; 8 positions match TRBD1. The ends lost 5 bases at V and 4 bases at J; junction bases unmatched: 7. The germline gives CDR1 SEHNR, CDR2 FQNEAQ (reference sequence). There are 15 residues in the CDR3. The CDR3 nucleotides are TGTGCCAGCAGCCCGGGACAGGTCATAAAAAACATTCAGTACTTC. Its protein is CASSPGQVIKNIQYF.

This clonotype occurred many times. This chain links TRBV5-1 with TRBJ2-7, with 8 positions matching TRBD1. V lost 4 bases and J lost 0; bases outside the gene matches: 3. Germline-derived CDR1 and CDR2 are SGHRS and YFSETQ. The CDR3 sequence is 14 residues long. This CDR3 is CASSPGQASYEQYF. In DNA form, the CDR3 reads TGCGCCAGCAGCCCGGGACAGGCCTCCTACGAGCAGTACTTC. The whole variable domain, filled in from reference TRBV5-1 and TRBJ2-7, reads KAGVTQTPRYLIKTRGQQVTLSCSPISGHRSVSWYQQTPGQGLQFLFEYFSETQRNKGNFPGRFSGRQFSNSRSEMNVSTLELGDSALYLCASSPGQASYEQYFGPGTRLTVT.

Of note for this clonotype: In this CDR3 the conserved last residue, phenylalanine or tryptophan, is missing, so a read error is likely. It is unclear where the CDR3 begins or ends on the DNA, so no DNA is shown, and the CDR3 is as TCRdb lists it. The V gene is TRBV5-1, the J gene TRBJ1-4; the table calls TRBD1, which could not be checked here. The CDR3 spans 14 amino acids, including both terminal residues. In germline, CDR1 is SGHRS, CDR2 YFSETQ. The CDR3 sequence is CASSLEGGLKNCFL.

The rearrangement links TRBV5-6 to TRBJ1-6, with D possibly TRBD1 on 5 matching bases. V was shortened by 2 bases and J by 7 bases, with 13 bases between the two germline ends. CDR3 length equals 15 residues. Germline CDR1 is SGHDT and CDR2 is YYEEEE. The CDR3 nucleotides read TGTGCCAGCAGCTTTAGCCCCCGGGGGAATTCACCCCTCCACTTT. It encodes CASSFSPRGNSPLHF.

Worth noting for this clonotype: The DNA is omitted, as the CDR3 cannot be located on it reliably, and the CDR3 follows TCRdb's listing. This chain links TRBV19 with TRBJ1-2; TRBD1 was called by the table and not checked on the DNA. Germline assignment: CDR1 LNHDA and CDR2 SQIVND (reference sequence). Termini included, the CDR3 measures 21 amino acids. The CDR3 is CASSIGRLPNQPQHFGDGYTF.

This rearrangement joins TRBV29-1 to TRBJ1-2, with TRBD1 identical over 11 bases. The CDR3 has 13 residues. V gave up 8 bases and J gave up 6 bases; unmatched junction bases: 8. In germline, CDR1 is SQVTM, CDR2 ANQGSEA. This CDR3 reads CSYPGQGADGYTF. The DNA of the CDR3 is TGCAGCTACCCAGGACAGGGGGCGGATGGCTACACCTTC.

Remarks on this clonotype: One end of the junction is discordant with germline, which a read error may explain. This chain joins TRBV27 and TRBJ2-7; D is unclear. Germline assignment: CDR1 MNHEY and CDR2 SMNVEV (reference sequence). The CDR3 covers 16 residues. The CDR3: CASSYPSIEQSYEQYF. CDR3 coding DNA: TGTGCCAGCAGCTATCCCTCAATCGAACAGTCCTACGAGCAGTATTTC.

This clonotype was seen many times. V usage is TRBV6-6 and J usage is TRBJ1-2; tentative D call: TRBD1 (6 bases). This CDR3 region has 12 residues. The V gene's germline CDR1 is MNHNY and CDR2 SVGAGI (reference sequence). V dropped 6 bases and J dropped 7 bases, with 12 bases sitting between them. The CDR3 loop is CASRQGEGGYTF. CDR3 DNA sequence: TGTGCCAGCAGACAGGGTGAGGGTGGCTACACCTTC.

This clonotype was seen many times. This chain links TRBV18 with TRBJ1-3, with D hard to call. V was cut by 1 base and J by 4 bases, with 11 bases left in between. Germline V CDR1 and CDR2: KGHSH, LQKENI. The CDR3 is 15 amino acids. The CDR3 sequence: CASSPQGGGGNTIYF. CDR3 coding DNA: TGTGCCAGCTCACCACAGGGAGGTGGCGGAAACACCATATATTTT.

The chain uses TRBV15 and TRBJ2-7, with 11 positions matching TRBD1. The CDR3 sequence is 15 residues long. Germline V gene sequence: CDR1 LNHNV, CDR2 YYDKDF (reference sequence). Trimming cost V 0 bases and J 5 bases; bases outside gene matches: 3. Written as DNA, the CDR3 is TGTGCCACCAGCAGAGATCGGACAGGGGGCAACGAGCAGTACTTC. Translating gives CATSRDRTGGNEQYF.